The 19 T cell receptor beta chains listed next were all sequenced from one sample in a study of immune cell composition in non-small cell lung cancer. Generated by immunoSEQ multiplex PCR, the TCRdb table keeps only in-frame clones and is missing some. The data hold over 1,500 clones, with around 75% observed a single time. These data were also filed under a second study, of CD4 T cells in lung cancer.

The sequencing sample was made of lung tumor tissue. The receptors were gathered from a human donor with non-small cell lung cancer.

This chain joins TRBV28 and TRBJ2-7; 9 bases match TRBD2. Germline V gene data show CDR1 as MDHEN and CDR2 as SYDVKM. V lost 1 base to trimming and J lost 3 bases; unmatched junction nucleotides: 7. The CDR3 has 16 amino acids. The CDR3 sequence is CASSLLGRGGFYEQYF. CDR3 DNA sequence: TGTGCCAGCAGTTTATTGGGGCGGGGGGGCTTCTACGAGCAGTACTTC.

CDR3 DNA sequence: TGCGCCAGCAGCACGCAGACACAACGAGATTCACCCCTCCACTTT. As protein: CASSTQTQRDSPLHF. The rearrangement joins TRBV5-1 to TRBJ1-6, with D unresolved. Germline CDR1 and CDR2: SGHRS and YFSETQ. V lost 4 bases, J lost 8 bases, and 16 bases lay in between. CDR3 length: 15 amino acids.

The chain employs TRBV25-1 and TRBJ1-2; 9 nucleotides line up with TRBD1. Germline V lookup: CDR1 MGHDK, CDR2 SYGVNS. With 3 bases clipped from V and 4 bases from J, the junction kept 9 bases outside the gene matches. The CDR3 totals 16 residues. The CDR3 here is CASSEPGQGPFYGYTF. The CDR3, as DNA: TGTGCCAGCAGTGAGCCGGGACAGGGACCGTTCTATGGCTACACCTTC.

The rearrangement uses TRBV7-2 and TRBJ1-2; 11 bases fit TRBD1. The CDR3 spans 15 residues. CDR1 and CDR2 from the germline V gene are SGHTA and FQGNSA. J gave up 4 bases and V 6 bases, and 7 bases lay outside the gene matches. In nucleotides, the CDR3 is TGTGCCAGCAGTTTCGGGACAGGGGGGTTCTATGGCTACACCTTC. Translating gives CASSFGTGGFYGYTF.

This clone was observed a handful of times. The chain uses TRBV9 and TRBJ1-2; D is possibly TRBD1 (6 bases). Germline lookup yields CDR1 SGDLS and CDR2 YYNGEE. Trimming cost V 0 bases and J 6 bases, with 9 bases left between them. The CDR3 extends over 13 amino acids. DNA of the CDR3: TGTGCCAGCAGCGTAGACTCAGGGGATGGCTACACCTTC. Translation: CASSVDSGDGYTF.

The gene calls are TRBV7-8 and TRBJ2-2; tentative D call: TRBD2 (7 bases). Trimming shortened V by 1 base and J by 3 bases, and 12 bases separated the two germline ends. The CDR3 has 16 amino acids. CDR1 is SGHVS, CDR2 FQNEAQ, per germline. CDR3: CASSLGAGAYTGELFF. CDR3 sequence (DNA): TGTGCCAGCAGCTTAGGGGCGGGGGCCTACACCGGGGAGCTGTTTTTT.

The chain joins TRBV30 to TRBJ2-1; TRBD2 agrees at 9 bases. This CDR3 spans 12 amino acids. The germline V gene has CDR1 GTSNPN and CDR2 SVGIG (reference sequence). Unmatched junction bases numbered 5, after V lost 7 bases and J lost 7 bases. The CDR3 loop reads CASQRGVNEQFF. The CDR3 DNA sequence: TGTGCCTCCCAGCGGGGGGTGAATGAGCAGTTCTTC.

In this sample, this clone turned up a few times. The rearrangement joins TRBV7-8 to TRBJ1-1, with 7 bases fitting TRBD1. CDR3 length: 15 amino acids. Germline V gene lookup returns CDR1 SGHVS and CDR2 FQNEAQ. V lost 5 bases to trimming and J lost 2 bases; unmatched junction nucleotides: 8. This CDR3 is CASSQSTGLNTEAFF. The CDR3 DNA reads as TGTGCCAGCAGCCAATCGACAGGGCTTAACACTGAAGCTTTCTTT.

This clone was detected only a few times. The J gene is TRBJ1-2, the V gene TRBV19; 8 bases map to TRBD1. Germline-derived CDR1 and CDR2 are LNHDA and SQIVND (reference sequence). The ends lost 5 bases at V and 4 bases at J; junction bases unmatched: 6. The CDR3 is 14 amino acids. The CDR3 loop reads CASSQGQVGYGYTF. CDR3 DNA: TGTGCCAGTAGTCAGGGACAGGTTGGCTATGGCTACACCTTC. The full variable domain, with the rest looked up from reference TRBV19 and TRBJ1-2, is DGGITQSPKYLFRKEGQNVTLSCEQNLNHDAMYWYRQDPGQGLRLIYYSQIVNDFQKGDIAEGYSVSREKKESFPLTVTSAQKNPTAFYLCASSQGQVGYGYTFGSGTRLTVV.

The V gene is TRBV19, the J gene TRBJ1-4; 7 bases align to TRBD1. The CDR3 is 14 amino acids. Germline CDR1 reads LNHDA; CDR2 reads SQIVND (reference sequence). Trimming cost V 5 bases and J 4 bases; bases outside gene matches: 4. CDR3 DNA sequence: TGTGCCAGTAGTCTACAGGGGAGTAATGAAAAACTGTTTTTT. Its translation: CASSLQGSNEKLFF.

The rearrangement joins TRBV30 to TRBJ1-4, with D maybe TRBD1 (5 bases). V dropped 3 bases and J dropped 8 bases, with 7 bases sitting between them. CDR1 is GTSNPN and CDR2 is SVGIG in the germline V gene (reference sequence). There are 11 residues in the CDR3. CDR3 protein: CAWRTEEKLFF. Here the CDR3 DNA reads TGTGCCTGGAGGACAGAAGAAAAACTGTTTTTT.

The chain combines TRBV5-8 with TRBJ2-5; perhaps TRBD1 as D (5 bases). The J call may be in error: the DNA end matches TRBJ2-7 better. The germline V gene encodes CDR1 SGHTS and CDR2 YDEGEE. This CDR3 has 12 residues. The CDR3 region is CASRPDSYEQYF. Written as DNA, the CDR3 is TGTGCCAGCAGGCCCGACAGTTACGAGCAGTACTTC.

The gene calls are TRBV7-9 and TRBJ2-2, with TRBD1 identical over 10 bases. The CDR3 is 16 amino acids. CDR1 SEHNR and CDR2 FQNEAQ come from the germline V gene (reference sequence). With V trimmed by 9 bases and J by 6 bases, 13 bases remained unmatched. CDR3 sequence reads: CASNPKTGGFSGELFF. Here the CDR3 DNA reads TGTGCCAGTAACCCTAAGACAGGGGGCTTTTCCGGGGAGCTGTTTTTT.

The chain couples TRBV5-6 to TRBJ1-5; 7 bases are a match to TRBD1. The CDR3 is made up of 12 amino acids. The V and J ends lost 4 bases and 5 bases, in that order; junction bases with no gene match: 0. Germline lookup yields CDR1 SGHDT and CDR2 YYEEEE. This CDR3 reads CASSGTDQPQHF. The CDR3 DNA follows: TGTGCCAGCAGCGGGACAGATCAGCCCCAGCATTTT.

The CDR3 DNA reads TGCAGTGGCAGGGCTGGCTACGAGCAGTACTTC. It is translated as CSGRAGYEQYF. V and J are TRBV20-1 and TRBJ2-7; tentative D call: TRBD1 (5 bases). The CDR3 covers 11 residues. Trimming shortened V by 7 bases and J by 3 bases, and 10 bases separated the two germline ends. Germline V lookup: CDR1 DFQATT, CDR2 SNEGSKA (reference sequence).

The chain uses TRBV7-2 and TRBJ2-5, with D hard to call. The CDR3 sequence is 11 residues long. Germline V lookup: CDR1 SGHTA, CDR2 FQGNSA. V gave up 5 bases and J gave up 2 bases, with 3 bases separating them. CDR3 in DNA: TGTGCCAGCAGCCCTCAAGAGACCCAGTACTTC. This translates into CASSPQETQYF.

This chain uses TRBV19 with TRBJ2-1; D perhaps matches TRBD1 (5 bases). The germline CDR1 and CDR2 sequences are LNHDA and SQIVND (reference sequence). The length of the CDR3 is 12 residues. The germline V and J ends were trimmed by 2 bases and 9 bases, with 8 bases remaining between them. CDR3 residues: CASSIWGGEQFF. For the CDR3, the DNA is TGTGCCAGTAGTATATGGGGCGGTGAGCAGTTCTTC.

The sample holds a few counts of this clone. The rearrangement uses TRBV5-1 and TRBJ1-6; tentative D call: TRBD1 (5 bases). Trimming took off 0 bases at V and 7 bases at J, with 5 bases between the two ends. CDR1 is SGHRS, CDR2 YFSETQ, per germline. This CDR3 comprises 13 residues. CDR3 region: CASSLGQNSPLHF. The CDR3, as DNA: TGCGCCAGCAGCTTGGGACAGAATTCACCCCTCCACTTT. Using reference TRBV5-1 and TRBJ1-6 for the parts outside the CDR3, the full variable domain is KAGVTQTPRYLIKTRGQQVTLSCSPISGHRSVSWYQQTPGQGLQFLFEYFSETQRNKGNFPGRFSGRQFSNSRSEMNVSTLELGDSALYLCASSLGQNSPLHFGNGTRLTVT.

V is TRBV5-8 and J is TRBJ2-4, with 10 bases aligning to TRBD1. V lost 6 bases, J lost 4 bases, and 7 bases stayed unmatched. Germline V gene data show CDR1 as SGHTS and CDR2 as YDEGEE. The CDR3 extends over 15 amino acids. CDR3 DNA: TGTGCCAGCAACGAGGGACAGGGGAAAAAAAACATTCAGTACTTC. Translating it yields CASNEGQGKKNIQYF. The complete variable domain, with remaining parts taken from reference TRBV5-8 and TRBJ2-4, reads EAGVTQSPTHLIKTRGQQATLRCSPISGHTSVYWYQQALGLGLQFLLWYDEGEERNRGNFPPRFSGRQFPNYSSELNVNALELEDSALYLCASNEGQGKKNIQYFGAGTRLSVL.